The 10 T cell receptor beta chains presented below share a single source sample, sequenced in a study of cytomegalovirus exposure and HLA in healthy donors. Vbeta (60) and Jbeta (13) primers were used in the PCR. TCRdb's copy holds only in-frame clones and misses some; the assay was immunoSEQ multiplex PCR. This table holds 95,000 to 120,000 clones, 67% found once. The specimen was PBMCs. The receptor source for this set is a man between 18 and 29 years old in good health and CMV-seropositive.

The V call is TRBV5-1, the J call TRBJ2-1; 7 bases map to TRBD2. Germline loops: CDR1 SGHRS, CDR2 YFSETQ. The CDR3 has 14 amino acids. V trimming: 5 bases; J trimming: 8 bases; junction bases outside the gene matches: 10. This chain's CDR3 is CASSPTAGRDEQFF. The CDR3 DNA is TGCGCCAGCAGTCCTACAGCGGGGCGCGATGAGCAGTTCTTC.

V gene TRBV25-1 combines with J gene TRBJ1-1; 9 nucleotides align to TRBD1. From germline, CDR1 is MGHDK and CDR2 SYGVNS. With V trimmed by 8 bases and J by 7 bases, 2 bases remained unmatched. The CDR3 length is 11 residues. The CDR3: CASGTGREAFF. The CDR3 DNA is TGTGCCAGCGGGACAGGGCGTGAAGCTTTCTTT.

The rearrangement links TRBV7-2 to TRBJ2-2; 10 bases agree with TRBD1. The germline gives CDR1 SGHTA, CDR2 FQGNSA. V was clipped by 5 bases and J by 4 bases; unmatched bases: 7. CDR3 length equals 16 residues. The CDR3: CASSAGGQGTTGELFF. In DNA form, the CDR3 reads TGTGCCAGCAGCGCAGGGGGACAGGGGACCACCGGGGAGCTGTTTTTT.

V gene TRBV9 combines with J gene TRBJ1-2; D possibly corresponds to TRBD1 (5 bases). There are 14 residues in the CDR3. Trimming took 4 bases from V and 6 from J, leaving 16 bases between them. The V gene's germline CDR1 is SGDLS and CDR2 YYNGEE. CDR3 nucleotides: TGTGCCAGCAGCCCGACGGGCAGGGTCGATGGCTACACCTTC. Protein sequence: CASSPTGRVDGYTF.

This clone was detected a few times. This chain joins TRBV29-1 and TRBJ1-2; no firm D call. Germline V gives CDR1 SQVTM, CDR2 ANQGSEA. Between the trimmed V and J ends, which lost 3 bases and 3 bases, there was a span of 11 bases. The CDR3 runs 13 residues. This CDR3 reads CSVETGLDYGYTF. The DNA of the CDR3 is TGCAGCGTTGAGACCGGACTTGACTATGGCTACACCTTC.

This clone has a handful of counts. This chain links TRBV19 with TRBJ2-3; 8 bases are a match to TRBD1. The V and J ends lost 4 bases and 4 bases, in that order; junction bases with no gene match: 10. This CDR3 comprises 16 residues. The germline CDR1 and CDR2 sequences are LNHDA and SQIVND (reference sequence). This CDR3 is CASSKVPSTGADTQYF. In DNA form, the CDR3 reads TGTGCCAGTAGTAAGGTCCCCTCGACAGGGGCAGATACGCAGTATTTT.

This clone showed up just a few times. The chain links TRBV28 to TRBJ1-6; no firm D call. The CDR3 is 12 amino acids. CDR1 is MDHEN, CDR2 SYDVKM, per germline. The V and J ends lost 8 bases and 13 bases respectively, with 15 bases between them. Written as DNA, the CDR3 is TGTGCCAGCGGGCCAGTGTATAATCCCCTCCACTTT. Protein: CASGPVYNPLHF.

The chain recombines TRBV6-5 with TRBJ1-4; maybe TRBD1 (5 bases). This CDR3 spans 14 amino acids. CDR1 and CDR2 from the germline V gene are MNHEY and SVGAGI. V lost 2 bases and J 8 bases, leaving 12 bases between the germline ends. The CDR3 spells CASSYGGNSEKLFF. The CDR3 DNA is TGTGCCAGCAGTTACGGGGGGAATAGCGAAAAACTGTTTTTT.

The V gene is TRBV5-1, the J gene TRBJ2-7, with TRBD2 matching over 10 bases. V dropped 4 bases and J dropped 4; count of bases not matched to a gene: 8. Per the germline V gene, CDR1 is SGHRS and CDR2 is YFSETQ. The CDR3 has 15 amino acids. CDR3 DNA: TGCGCCAGCAGCAAGCTAGCGGGGGTACAATACGAGCAGTACGTC. As protein: CASSKLAGVQYEQYV.

This chain links TRBV5-6 with TRBJ2-7; 9 bases match TRBD2. Germline CDR1 and CDR2: SGHDT and YYEEEE. Germline trimming cut 2 bases from V and 6 bases from J; bases unmatched to any gene: 9. The CDR3 totals 15 residues. CDR3 DNA sequence: TGTGCCAGCAGCTTCCTCTCGACTAGCGGAGGCGAGCAGTACGTC. Amino acids: CASSFLSTSGGEQYV.